This T cell receptor beta chain is drawn from a study of memory CD4+ T cells and cytomegalovirus serostatus (dated by TCRdb to the late 2010s). For the wider study: The cohort comprised 33 healthy Belgian adults, 9 CMV seropositive and around 24 CMV seronegative. The study sequenced CD4+ memory TCRbeta repertoires of a Belgian cohort with known cytomegalovirus serostatus to replicate a published TCR-based CMV serostatus classifier.

A FACSAria II was used to sort memory CD4+ T cells, defined as single viable CD3+CD4+CD8-CD45RO+ cells. CMV serostatus was determined using a Roche Elecsys assay that detects serum IgG against CMV pp150, pp28, p38 and p52. Once the samples were thawed, total CD4+ T cells were enriched through positive selection using CD4 magnetic microbeads. The samples came from a separate study whose specific focus was interrogating the CD4+ T cell memory repertoire. Peripheral blood mononuclear cells were isolated and cryopreserved following standard operating procedures; serum was stored at -80 °C. Staining used CD3-PerCP (BW264/56), CD4-APC (RPA-T4), CD45RO-PE (UCHT1) and CD8-Pacific Orange (3B5) antibodies, with Sytox blue excluding non-viable cells. Points on this clone: It has no known antigen specificity. Base-call qualities are not available, and no considerably larger clone is one nucleotide away.

General conclusions and limits of the study: Only CD4+CD45RO+ memory cells were sequenced, in contrast to the original study, which included naive and memory CD4+ and CD8+ populations. The original-framework classifier achieved a median bootstrapped AUC of about 0.94 with a 95% CI of 0.76-1.00 on the Belgian cohort. Of around 160 previously reported CMV-associated TCRbeta sequences, about 72 appeared in the CD4+ memory repertoires, each in one to five individuals. For predicting CMV serostatus, the median bootstrapped AUC was 0.95 using the original framework and around 0.91 using a US-trained random forest. The results were read as suggesting that the CMV-associated TCR signature is, for the most part, present in the CD4+ memory repertoire.

V is pared back by 6 bases and J by 5 bases, with 16 bases lying between the germline termini. There are 14 amino acids in the CDR3, from cysteine to phenylalanine inclusive. Only the CDR3 region is kept as DNA, spanning 42 bases read in frame from base 1. For CDR1 and CDR2, the germline V gene lists SNHLY and FYNNEI. Genomic DNA was extracted from sorted cells with the Quick-DNA Microprep Kit. Amplification of TCRbeta DNA was done with the immunoSEQ hsTCRbeta kit, following the protocol from the manufacturer. TCRbeta libraries were sequenced on an Illumina MiSeq instrument. The paper's processing steps were these. Following removal of out-of-frame sequences, about 2,200,000 distinct TCRbeta sequences were retained, with an average of about 63,000 per individual. Each individual was scored by the count of 150 to 200 previously reported CMV-associated TCRbeta sequences and the total productive distinct TCRbeta count. A beta-binomial model was reimplemented in Python, and random forests from scikit-learn, run with default parameters, were trained on data from the US cohort. Classifier performance on the Belgian cohort was reported as the median AUC with percentile confidence intervals calculated over 10,000 bootstrap iterations. TCRdb provides this immuneACCESS table in a form limited to in-frame rearrangements. Some clones are lacking; in checked studies, under half of them reflect an unresolved V gene, and why the rest are absent is not known. V, J and clone size derive from that table, while D and trimming were established from the DNA sequence. The sample profile shows over 65,000 clones; 65% to 85% of them were found once. Jointly, the top ten make up roughly 0.85% of the sample.

What was sequenced was memory CD4+ T cells from blood. The sequence links TRBV2 to TRBJ1-1, with TRBD1 tentatively as D gene (5 bases match). The origin of this receptor is an adult in good health and CMV-seronegative. The bases read TGTGCCAGCAGCCTGGGGGATTTCGGTACTGAAGCTTTCTTT. Its translation is CASSLGDFGTEAFF. Joined to the reference TRBV2 and TRBJ1-1 proteins, this CDR3 gives the full variable domain: EPEVTQTPSHQVTQMGQEVILRCVPISNHLYFYWYRQILGQKVEFLVSFYNNEISEKSEIFDDQFSVERPDGSNFTLKIRSTKLEDSAMYFCASSLGDFGTEAFFGQGTRLTVV.